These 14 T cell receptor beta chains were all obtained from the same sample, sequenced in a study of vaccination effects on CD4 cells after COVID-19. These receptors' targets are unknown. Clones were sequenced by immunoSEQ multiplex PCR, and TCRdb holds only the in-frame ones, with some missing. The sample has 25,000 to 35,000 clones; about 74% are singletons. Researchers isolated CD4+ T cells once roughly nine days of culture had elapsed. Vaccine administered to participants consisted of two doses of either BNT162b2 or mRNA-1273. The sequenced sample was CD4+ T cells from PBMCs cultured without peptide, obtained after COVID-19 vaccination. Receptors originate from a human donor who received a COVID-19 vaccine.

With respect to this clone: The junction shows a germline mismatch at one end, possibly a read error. CDR3 protein: CASSSQFGYEQYF. The DNA of the CDR3 is TGTGCTAGCAGCTCCCAGTTTGGGTACGAGCAGTACTTC. The chain is built from TRBV7-7 and TRBJ2-7; D unclear. The CDR3 covers 13 residues. Germline CDR1 and CDR2: SSHAT and FNYEAQ (reference sequence).

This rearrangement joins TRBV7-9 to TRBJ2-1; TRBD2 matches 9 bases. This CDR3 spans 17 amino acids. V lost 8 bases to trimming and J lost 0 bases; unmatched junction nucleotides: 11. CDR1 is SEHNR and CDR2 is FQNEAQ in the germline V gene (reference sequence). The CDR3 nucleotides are TGTGCCAGCCGAAAAGCGGGAGGCCTTAGCTCCTACAATGAGCAGTTCTTC. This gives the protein CASRKAGGLSSYNEQFF.

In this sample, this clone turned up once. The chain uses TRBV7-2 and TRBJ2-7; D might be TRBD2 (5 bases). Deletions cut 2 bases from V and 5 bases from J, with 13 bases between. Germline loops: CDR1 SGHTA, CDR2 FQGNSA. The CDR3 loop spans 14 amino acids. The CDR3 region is CASSLNRGSHEQYF. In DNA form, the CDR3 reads TGTGCCAGCAGCTTAAATCGGGGAAGCCACGAGCAGTACTTC.

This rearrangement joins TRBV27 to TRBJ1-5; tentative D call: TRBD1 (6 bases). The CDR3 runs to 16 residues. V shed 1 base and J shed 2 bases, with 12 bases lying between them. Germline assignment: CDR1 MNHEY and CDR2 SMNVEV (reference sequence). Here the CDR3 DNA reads TGTGCCAGCAGTTTATATTGGGGGGCTGGCAATCAGCCCCAGCATTTT. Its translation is CASSLYWGAGNQPQHF.

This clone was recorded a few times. The CDR3 DNA follows: TGCGCCAGCAGCCATCTCAGCAACTATGGCTACACCTTC. The encoded protein is CASSHLSNYGYTF. J is TRBJ1-2 and V is TRBV4-1, with no clear D. CDR3 size: 13 residues. Trimming took 3 bases from V and 2 from J, leaving 7 bases between them. Germline V gene data show CDR1 as MGHRA and CDR2 as YSYEKL.

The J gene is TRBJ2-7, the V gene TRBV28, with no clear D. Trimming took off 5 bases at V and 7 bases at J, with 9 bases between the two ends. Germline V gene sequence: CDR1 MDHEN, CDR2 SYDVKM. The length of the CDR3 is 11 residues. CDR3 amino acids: CASSRQWEQYF. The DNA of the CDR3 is TGTGCCAGCAGTCGCCAGTGGGAGCAGTACTTC.

CDR3 amino acids: CASSPGPPCEQYF. CDR3 nucleotides: TGCGCCAGCAGCCCAGGGCCTCCGTGCGAGCAGTACTTC. This chain uses TRBV4-3 with TRBJ2-7, with D tentatively TRBD1 (5 bases). The CDR3 has 13 residues. The V gene's germline CDR1 is LGHNA and CDR2 YSLEER. V dropped 4 bases and J dropped 6 bases, with 13 bases sitting between them.

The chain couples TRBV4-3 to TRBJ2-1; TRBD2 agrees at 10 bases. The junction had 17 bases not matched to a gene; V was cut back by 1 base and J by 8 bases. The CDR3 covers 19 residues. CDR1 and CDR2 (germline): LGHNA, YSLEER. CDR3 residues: CASSQAYSGGAISGDEQFF. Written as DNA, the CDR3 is TGCGCCAGCAGCCAAGCCTACAGCGGGGGGGCGATCTCGGGCGATGAGCAGTTCTTC.

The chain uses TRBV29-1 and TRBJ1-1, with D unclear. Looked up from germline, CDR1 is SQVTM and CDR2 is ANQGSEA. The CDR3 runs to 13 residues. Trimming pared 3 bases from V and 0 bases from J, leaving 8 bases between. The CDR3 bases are TGCAGCGTTGATCCGCGTTTGAACACTGAAGCTTTCTTT. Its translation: CSVDPRLNTEAFF.

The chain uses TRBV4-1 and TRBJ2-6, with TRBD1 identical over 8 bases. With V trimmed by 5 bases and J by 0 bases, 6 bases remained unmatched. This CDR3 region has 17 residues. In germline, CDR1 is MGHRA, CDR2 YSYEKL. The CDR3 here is CASSTGQGRSGANVLTF. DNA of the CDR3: TGCGCCAGCAGCACCGGACAGGGCCGCTCTGGGGCCAACGTCCTGACTTTC.

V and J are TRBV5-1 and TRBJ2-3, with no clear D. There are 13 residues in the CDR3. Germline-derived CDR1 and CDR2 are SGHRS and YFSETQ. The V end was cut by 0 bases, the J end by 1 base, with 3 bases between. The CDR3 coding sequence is TGCGCCAGCAGCTTGGCCCGCACAGATACGCAGTATTTT. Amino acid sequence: CASSLARTDTQYF.

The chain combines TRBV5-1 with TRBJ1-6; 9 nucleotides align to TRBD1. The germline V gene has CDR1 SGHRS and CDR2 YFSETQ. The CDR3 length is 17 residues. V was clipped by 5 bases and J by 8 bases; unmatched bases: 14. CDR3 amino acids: CASSTGQGPRGDSPLHF. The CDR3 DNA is TGCGCCAGCAGTACGGGACAGGGCCCTCGAGGGGATTCACCCCTCCACTTT.

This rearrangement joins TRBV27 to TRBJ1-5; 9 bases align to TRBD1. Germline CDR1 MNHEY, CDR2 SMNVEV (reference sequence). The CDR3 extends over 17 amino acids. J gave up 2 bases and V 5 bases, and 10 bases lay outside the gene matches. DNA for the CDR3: TGTGCCAGCAGTCGGACAGGGGTGAGTTTGGGCAATCAGCCCCAGCATTTT. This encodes CASSRTGVSLGNQPQHF.

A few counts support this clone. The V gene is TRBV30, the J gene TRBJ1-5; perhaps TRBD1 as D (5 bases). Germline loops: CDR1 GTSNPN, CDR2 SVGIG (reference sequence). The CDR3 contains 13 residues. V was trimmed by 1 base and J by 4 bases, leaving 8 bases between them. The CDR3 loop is CAWSDQGNQPQHF. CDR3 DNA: TGTGCCTGGAGTGATCAGGGAAATCAGCCCCAGCATTTT. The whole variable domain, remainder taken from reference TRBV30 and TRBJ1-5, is SQTIHQWPATLVQPVGSPLSLECTVEGTSNPNLYWYRQAAGRGLQLLFYSVGIGQISSEVPQNLSASRPQDRQFILSSKKLLLSDSGFYLCAWSDQGNQPQHFGDGTRLSIL.